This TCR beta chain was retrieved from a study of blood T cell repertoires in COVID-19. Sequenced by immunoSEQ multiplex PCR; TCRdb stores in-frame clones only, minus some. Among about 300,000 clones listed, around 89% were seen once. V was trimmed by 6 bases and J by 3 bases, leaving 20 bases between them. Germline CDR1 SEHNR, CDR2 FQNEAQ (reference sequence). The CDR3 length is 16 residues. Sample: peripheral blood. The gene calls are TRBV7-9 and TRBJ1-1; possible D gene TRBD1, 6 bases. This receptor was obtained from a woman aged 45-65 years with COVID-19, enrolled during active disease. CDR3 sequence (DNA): TGTGCCAGCAGATTTTTGGGAGGGAGGGGGGACACTGAAGCTTTCTTT. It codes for CASRFLGGRGDTEAFF.